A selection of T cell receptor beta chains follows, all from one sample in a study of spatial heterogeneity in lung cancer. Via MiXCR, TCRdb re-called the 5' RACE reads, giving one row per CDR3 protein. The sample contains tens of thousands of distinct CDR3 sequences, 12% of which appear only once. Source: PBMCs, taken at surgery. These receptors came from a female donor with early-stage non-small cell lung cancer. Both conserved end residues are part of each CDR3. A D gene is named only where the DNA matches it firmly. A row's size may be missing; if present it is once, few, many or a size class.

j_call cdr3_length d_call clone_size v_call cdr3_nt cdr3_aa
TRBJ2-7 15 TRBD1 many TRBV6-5 TGTGCCAGCAGTTACTCCGGACAGGGGGCGTACGAGCAGTACTTC CASSYSGQGAYEQYF
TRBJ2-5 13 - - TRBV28 TGTGCCAGCAGTTTACCGTACAAGCAGACCCAGTACTTC CASSLPYKQTQYF
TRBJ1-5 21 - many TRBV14 TGTGCCAGCAGCCAAGTCCTCAATGGGACTGCTGAGGTTTATAGCAATCAGCCCCAGCATTTT CASSQVLNGTAEVYSNQPQHF
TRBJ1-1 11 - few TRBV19 TGTGCCAGTCGGGGCAGGACTGAAGCTTTCTTT CASRGRTEAFF
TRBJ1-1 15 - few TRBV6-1 TGTGCCAGCAGTGAACTGTGGGGGAAGAACACTGAAGCTTTCTTT CASSELWGKNTEAFF
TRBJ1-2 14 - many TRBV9 TGTGCCAGCAGCGTACGCCCTGCCCCTGGTGGCTACACCTTC CASSVRPAPGGYTF
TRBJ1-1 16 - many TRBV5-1 TGCGCCAGCAGCTTCGGAGCAGGCGCCCGGAACACTGAAGCTTTCTTT CASSFGAGARNTEAFF
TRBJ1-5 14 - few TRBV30 TGTGCCTGGAGTGTTTCGGCACTCAATCAGCCCCAGCATTTT CAWSVSALNQPQHF
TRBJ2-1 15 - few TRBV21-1 TGTGCCAGCAGCAAAAGACGCCAACACACGGGCGAGCAGTTCTTC CASSKRRQHTGEQFF
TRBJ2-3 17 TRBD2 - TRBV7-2 TGTGCCAGCAGCTTAGCCGCTAGCGGGGGCTTCACAGATACGCAGTATTTT CASSLAASGGFTDTQYF
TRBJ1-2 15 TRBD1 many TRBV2 TGTGCCAGCAGTGCCCCGACAGGGCGGGACTATGGCTACACCTTC CASSAPTGRDYGYTF
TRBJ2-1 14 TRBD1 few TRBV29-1 TGCAGCGCCTGGAAGGGACAGGATTACAATGAGCAGTTCTTC CSAWKGQDYNEQFF
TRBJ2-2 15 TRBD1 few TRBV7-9 TGTGCCAGCAGCCCCGGGACAGGGGCTGCCGGGGAGCTGTTTTTT CASSPGTGAAGELFF
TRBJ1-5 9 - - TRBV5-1 TGCGCCAGCAACCGGCCCCAGCATTTT CASNRPQHF
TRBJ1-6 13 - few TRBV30 TGTGCCTGGAGTGTTGGTTCGTCCTCACCCCTCCACTTT CAWSVGSSSPLHF
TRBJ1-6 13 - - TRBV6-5 TGTGCCAGCATTCGGGACGCCGAATCACCCCTCCACTTT CASIRDAESPLHF
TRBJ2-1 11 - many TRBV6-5 TGTGCCAGCAGCGCACACAATGAGCAGTTCTTC CASSAHNEQFF
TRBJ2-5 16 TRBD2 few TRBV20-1 TGCAGTGCCACCAGGACTAGCGGGGGGCCCAAAGAGACCCAGTACTTC CSATRTSGGPKETQYF
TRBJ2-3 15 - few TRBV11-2 TGTGCCAGCAGCCCCTTCACGGGTTACACAGATACGCAGTATTTT CASSPFTGYTDTQYF
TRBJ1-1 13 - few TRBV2 TGTGCCAGCAGTGGGGACGCGAACACTGAAGCTTTCTTT CASSGDANTEAFF
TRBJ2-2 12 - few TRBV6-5 TGTGCCAGCAGTTGGAGCACCGGGGAGCTGTTTTTT CASSWSTGELFF
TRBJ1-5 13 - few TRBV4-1 TGCGCCAGCAGTCATCATTTAGGTCAGCCCCAGCATTTT CASSHHLGQPQHF
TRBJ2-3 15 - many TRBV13 TGTGCCAGCAGCTCTCTCAGGGGGGGTGGAGATACGCAGTATTTT CASSSLRGGGDTQYF
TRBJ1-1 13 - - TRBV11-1 TGTGCCAGCAGCGAAACAGGGATCACTGAAGCTTTCTTT CASSETGITEAFF
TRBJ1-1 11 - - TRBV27 TGTGCCAGCAGTTTTGGCCTTGAAGCTTTCTTT CASSFGLEAFF
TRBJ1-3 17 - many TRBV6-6 TGTGCCAGCAGTACAACCTCCGGGACGCTCTCTGGAAACACCATATATTTT CASSTTSGTLSGNTIYF
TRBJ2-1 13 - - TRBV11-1 TGTGCCAGCAGGGCAGAGTCCTACAATGAGCAGTTCTTC CASRAESYNEQFF
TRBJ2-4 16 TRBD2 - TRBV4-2 TGTGCCAGCAGCCAGGGACTACCTTTAGCCAAAAACATTCAGTACTTC CASSQGLPLAKNIQYF
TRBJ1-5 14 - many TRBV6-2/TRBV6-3 TGTGCCAGCCGGGACGTCGGGGTCAATCAGCCCCAGCATTTT CASRDVGVNQPQHF
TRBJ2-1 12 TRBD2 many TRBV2 TGTGCCAGCAGTGGGGACTATAATGAGCAGTTCTTC CASSGDYNEQFF
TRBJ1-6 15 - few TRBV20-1 TGCAGTGCTAGAGAGGGGAGCTCCTATAATTCACCCCTCCACTTT CSAREGSSYNSPLHF
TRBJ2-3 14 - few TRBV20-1 TGCAGTGCTAGGCACGGGGGCGGGGTAGATACGCAGTATTTT CSARHGGGVDTQYF
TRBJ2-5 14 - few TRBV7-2 TGTGCCAGCAGCCCTGGACACCCCAAAGAGACCCAGTACTTC CASSPGHPKETQYF
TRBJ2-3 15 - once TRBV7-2 TGTGCCAGCAGCATAGGAGGGGGCGGCACAGATACGCAGTATTTT CASSIGGGGTDTQYF
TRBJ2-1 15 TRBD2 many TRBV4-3 TGCGCCAGCAGCTCGGGGAGACTAGCGGACAATGAGCAGTTCTTC CASSSGRLADNEQFF
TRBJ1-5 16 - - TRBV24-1 TGTGCCACCAGTGACCCTAGCGGGGGGGCCTTGGATACGCAGCATTTT CATSDPSGGALDTQHF
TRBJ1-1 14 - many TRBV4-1 TGCGCCAGCAGCCCGGAGGGGTATAACACTGAAGCTTTCTTT CASSPEGYNTEAFF
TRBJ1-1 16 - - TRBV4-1 TGCGCCAGCAGCCAAGTCGAGGGGCGTGGGTACTCTGAAGCTTTCTTT CASSQVEGRGYSEAFF
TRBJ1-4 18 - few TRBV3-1 TGTGCCAGCAGCCACTCCAGTGACGGTCAGGGCCTCGGGGAAAAACTGTTTTTT CASSHSSDGQGLGEKLFF
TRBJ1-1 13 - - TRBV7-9 TGTGCCAGCAGCTTAGGGGGGGGTACTGAAGCTTTCTTT CASSLGGGTEAFF
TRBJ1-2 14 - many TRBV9 TGTGCCAGCAGCGGGACGCTTGATGACTATGGCTACACCTTC CASSGTLDDYGYTF
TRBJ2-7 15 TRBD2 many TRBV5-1 TGCGCCAGCAGCTTGCTAGCGGTGAGCTCCTACGAGCAGTACTTC CASSLLAVSSYEQYF
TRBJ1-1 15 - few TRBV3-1 TGTGCCAGCAGGTACAGTGAGGGGAATAGCCGTGAAGCTTTCTTT CASRYSEGNSREAFF
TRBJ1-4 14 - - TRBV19 TGTGCCAGTAGTACAGGACGGATGAATGAAAAACTGTTTTTT CASSTGRMNEKLFF
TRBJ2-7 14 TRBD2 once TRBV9 TGTGCCAGCAGCGGGTCTAGCGGGGGCTACGAGCAGTACTTC CASSGSSGGYEQYF
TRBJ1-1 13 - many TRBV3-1 TGTGCCAGCAGCCAAGATATCAAAAGGGTAGCTTTCTTT CASSQDIKRVAFF
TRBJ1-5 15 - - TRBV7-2 TGTGCCAGCAGCTTGGAGAGGGGACGGAGTCAGCCCCAGCATTTT CASSLERGRSQPQHF